This T cell receptor (beta chain) originates from a study of vaccination effects on CD4 cells after COVID-19. After expansion with viral peptide pools in the ViraFEST assay, antigen-specific CD4+ T cells were sequenced. Isolation of CD4+ T cells took place after around 10 days of culture. Testing of the vaccine recipients showed negative nucleocapsid antibodies and no prior SARS-CoV-2 infection. V was cut by 1 base and J by 2 bases, with 19 bases left in between. Germline assignment: CDR1 SGDLS and CDR2 YYNGEE. The CDR3 consists of 17 residues. This clone was observed a handful of times. Its antigen is currently unknown. Produced via immunoSEQ multiplex PCR; TCRdb's table is partial and in-frame only. The table has about 54,000 clones, around 67% seen once; the top ten hold approximately 20%.

The J gene is TRBJ2-7, the V gene TRBV9; D may be TRBD2 (5 bases). Sequencing was performed on CD4+ T cells from PBMCs cultured with SARS-CoV-2 spike peptides, taken before COVID-19 vaccination. The sequence was collected from a human donor who received a COVID-19 vaccine. CDR3 amino acids: CASSVNGLYTPPYEQYF. The CDR3 nucleotides are TGTGCCAGCAGCGTAAACGGACTTTATACTCCTCCCTACGAGCAGTACTTC.